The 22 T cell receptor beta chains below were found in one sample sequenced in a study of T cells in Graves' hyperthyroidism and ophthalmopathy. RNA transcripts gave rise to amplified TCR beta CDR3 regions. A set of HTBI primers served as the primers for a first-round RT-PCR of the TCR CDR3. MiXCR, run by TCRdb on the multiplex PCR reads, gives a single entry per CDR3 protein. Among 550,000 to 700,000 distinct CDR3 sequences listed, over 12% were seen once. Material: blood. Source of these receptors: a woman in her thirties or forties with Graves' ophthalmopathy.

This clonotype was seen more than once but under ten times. In DNA, the CDR3 is TGTGCCAGCAAGTTAAGAAATAGCAATCAGCCCCAGCATTTT. It translates to CASKLRNSNQPQHF. The chain uses TRBV6-5 and TRBJ1-5; D not certain. CDR3 length equals 14 residues. The germline gives CDR1 MNHEY, CDR2 SVGAGI. V was shortened by 7 bases and J by 0 bases, with 10 bases between the two germline ends.

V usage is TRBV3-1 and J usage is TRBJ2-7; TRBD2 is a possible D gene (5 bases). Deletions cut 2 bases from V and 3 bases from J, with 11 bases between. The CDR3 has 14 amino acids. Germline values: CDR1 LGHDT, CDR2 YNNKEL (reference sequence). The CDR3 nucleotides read TGTGCCAGCAGCCAAAGCGGCGGCCTCTACGAGCAGTACTTC. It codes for CASSQSGGLYEQYF.

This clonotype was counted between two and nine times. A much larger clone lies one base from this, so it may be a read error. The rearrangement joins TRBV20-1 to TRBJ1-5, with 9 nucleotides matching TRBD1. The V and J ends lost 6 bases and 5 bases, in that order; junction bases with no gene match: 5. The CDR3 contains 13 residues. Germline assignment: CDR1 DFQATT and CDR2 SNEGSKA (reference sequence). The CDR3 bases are TGCAGTGCAGCGGGACAGGGAGATCAGCCCCAGCATTTT. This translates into CSAAGQGDQPQHF.

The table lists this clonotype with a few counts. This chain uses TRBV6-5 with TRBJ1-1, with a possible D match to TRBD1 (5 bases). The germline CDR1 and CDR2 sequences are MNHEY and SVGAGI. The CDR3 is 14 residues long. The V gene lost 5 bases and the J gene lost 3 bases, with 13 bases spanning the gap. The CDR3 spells CASSPSTDYTEAFF. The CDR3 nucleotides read TGTGCCAGCAGTCCCTCGACAGACTACACTGAAGCTTTCTTT.

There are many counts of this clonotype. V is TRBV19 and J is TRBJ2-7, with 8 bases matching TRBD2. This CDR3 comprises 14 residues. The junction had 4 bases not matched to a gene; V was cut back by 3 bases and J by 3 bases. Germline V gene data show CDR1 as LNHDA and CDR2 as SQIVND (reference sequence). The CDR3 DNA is TGTGCCAGTAGTATTCTAGCGGGCGACTACGAGCAGTACTTC. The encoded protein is CASSILAGDYEQYF.

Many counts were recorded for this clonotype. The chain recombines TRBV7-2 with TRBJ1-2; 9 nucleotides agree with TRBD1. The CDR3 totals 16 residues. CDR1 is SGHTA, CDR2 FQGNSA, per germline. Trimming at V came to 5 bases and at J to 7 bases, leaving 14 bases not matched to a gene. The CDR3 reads CASSPGGGGTGFGYTF. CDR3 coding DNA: TGTGCCAGCAGCCCGGGCGGGGGCGGGACAGGGTTTGGCTACACCTTC.

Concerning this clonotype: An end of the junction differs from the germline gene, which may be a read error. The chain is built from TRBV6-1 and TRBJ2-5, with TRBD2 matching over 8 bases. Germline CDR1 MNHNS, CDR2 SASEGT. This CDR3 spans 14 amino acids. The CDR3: CASTPGGGQETQYF. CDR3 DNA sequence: TGTGCCAGCACCCCCGGGGGGGGCCAAGAGACACAGTACTTC.

CDR3 loop: CASSSPGGVKRSAEQYF. The CDR3 region has the DNA TGTGCCAGCAGCTCCCCAGGGGGCGTGAAGAGATCCGCCGAGCAGTACTTC. The rearrangement joins TRBV11-2 to TRBJ2-7; 8 bases line up with TRBD1. V lost 4 bases and J lost 6; bases outside the gene matches: 17. The CDR3 covers 17 residues. Germline loops: CDR1 SGHAT, CDR2 FQNNGV.

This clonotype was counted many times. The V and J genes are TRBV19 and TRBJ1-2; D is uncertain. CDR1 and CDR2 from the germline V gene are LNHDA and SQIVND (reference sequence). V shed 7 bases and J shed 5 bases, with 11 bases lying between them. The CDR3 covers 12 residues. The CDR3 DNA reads TGTGCCAGTACGGCTTACGAATATGGCTACACCTTC. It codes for CASTAYEYGYTF.

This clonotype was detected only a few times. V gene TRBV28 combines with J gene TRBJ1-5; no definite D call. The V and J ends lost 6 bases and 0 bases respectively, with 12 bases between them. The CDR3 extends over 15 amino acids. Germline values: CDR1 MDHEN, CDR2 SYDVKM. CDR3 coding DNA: TGTGCCAGCAGATCACTTTCTTATAGCAATCAGCCCCAGCATTTT. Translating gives CASRSLSYSNQPQHF.

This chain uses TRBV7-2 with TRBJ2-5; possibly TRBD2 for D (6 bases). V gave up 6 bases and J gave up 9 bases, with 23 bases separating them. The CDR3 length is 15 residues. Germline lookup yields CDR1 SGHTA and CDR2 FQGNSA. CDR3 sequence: CASRQGSGTQGAQYF. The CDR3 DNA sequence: TGTGCCAGCAGACAAGGCTCCGGGACTCAGGGAGCCCAGTACTTC. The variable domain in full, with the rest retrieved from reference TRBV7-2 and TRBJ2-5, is GAGVSQSPSNKVTEKGKDVELRCDPISGHTALYWYRQSLGQGLEFLIYFQGNSAPDKSGLPSDRFSAERTGGSVSTLTIQRTQQEDSAVYLCASRQGSGTQGAQYFGPGTRLLVL.

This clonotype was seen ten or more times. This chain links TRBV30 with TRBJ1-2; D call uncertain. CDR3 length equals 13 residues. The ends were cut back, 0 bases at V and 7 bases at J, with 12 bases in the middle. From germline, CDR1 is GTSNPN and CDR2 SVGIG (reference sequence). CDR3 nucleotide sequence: TGTGCCTGGAGTGTACTTGGGGTGGCTGGCTACACCTTC. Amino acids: CAWSVLGVAGYTF.

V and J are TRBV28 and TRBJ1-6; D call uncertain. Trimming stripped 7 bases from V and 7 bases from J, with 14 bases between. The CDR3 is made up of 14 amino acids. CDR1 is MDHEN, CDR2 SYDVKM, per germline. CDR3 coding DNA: TGTGCCAGCACCTCGGTTCAGGCCAATTCACCCCTCCACTTT. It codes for CASTSVQANSPLHF.

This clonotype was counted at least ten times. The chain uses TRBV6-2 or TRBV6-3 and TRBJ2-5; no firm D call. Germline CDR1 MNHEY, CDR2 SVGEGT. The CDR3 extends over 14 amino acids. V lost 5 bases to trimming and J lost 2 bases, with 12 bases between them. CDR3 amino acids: CASSISWDQETQYF. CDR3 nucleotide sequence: TGTGCCAGCAGTATCTCCTGGGATCAAGAGACCCAGTACTTC.

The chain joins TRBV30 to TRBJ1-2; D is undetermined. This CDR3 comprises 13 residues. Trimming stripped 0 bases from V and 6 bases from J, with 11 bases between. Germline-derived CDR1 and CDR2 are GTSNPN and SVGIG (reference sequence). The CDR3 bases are TGTGCCTGGAGTGTACAGTGGATGAATGGCTACACCTTC. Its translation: CAWSVQWMNGYTF.

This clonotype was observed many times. The CDR3 bases are TGTGCCAGCAGCCTAACACAAACAGGCCAGCCCCAGCATTTT. It translates to CASSLTQTGQPQHF. The J gene is TRBJ1-5, the V gene TRBV11-2, with D possibly being TRBD1 (5 bases). The germline V gene has CDR1 SGHAT and CDR2 FQNNGV. The CDR3 is 14 residues long. Trimming cost V 5 bases and J 7 bases, with 15 bases left between them. Drawing the rest from reference TRBV11-2 and TRBJ1-5, the complete variable domain is EAGVAQSPRYKIIEKRQSVAFWCNPISGHATLYWYQQILGQGPKLLIQFQNNGVVDDSQLPKDRFSAERLKGVDSTLKIQPAKLEDSAVYLCASSLTQTGQPQHFGDGTRLSIL.

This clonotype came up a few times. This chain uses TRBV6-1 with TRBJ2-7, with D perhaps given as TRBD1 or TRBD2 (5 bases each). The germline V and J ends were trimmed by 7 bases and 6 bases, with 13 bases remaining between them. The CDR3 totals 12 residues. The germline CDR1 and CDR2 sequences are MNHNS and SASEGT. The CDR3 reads CASKRQGREQYF. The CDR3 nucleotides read TGTGCCAGCAAGAGGCAGGGACGCGAGCAGTACTTC.

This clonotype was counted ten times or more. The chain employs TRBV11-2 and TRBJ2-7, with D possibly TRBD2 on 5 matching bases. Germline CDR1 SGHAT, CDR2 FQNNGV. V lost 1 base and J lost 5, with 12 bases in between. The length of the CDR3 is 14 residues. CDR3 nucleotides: TGTGCCAGCAGCTTAGGAGGGTCGGGCGACGAGCAGTACTTC. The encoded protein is CASSLGGSGDEQYF.

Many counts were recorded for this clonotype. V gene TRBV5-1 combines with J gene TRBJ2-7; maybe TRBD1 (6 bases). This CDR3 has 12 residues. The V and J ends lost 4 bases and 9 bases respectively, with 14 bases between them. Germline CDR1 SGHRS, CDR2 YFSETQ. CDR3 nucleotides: TGCGCCAGCAGCCCGGGACAAAGATGGCAGTACTTC. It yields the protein CASSPGQRWQYF.

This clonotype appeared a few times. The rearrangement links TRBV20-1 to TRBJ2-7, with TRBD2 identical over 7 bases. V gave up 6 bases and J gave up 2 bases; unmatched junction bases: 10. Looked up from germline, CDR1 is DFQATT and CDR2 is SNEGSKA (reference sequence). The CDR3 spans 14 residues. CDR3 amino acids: CSATLSGAPYEQYF. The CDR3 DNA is TGCAGTGCCACATTAAGCGGGGCCCCCTACGAGCAGTACTTC.

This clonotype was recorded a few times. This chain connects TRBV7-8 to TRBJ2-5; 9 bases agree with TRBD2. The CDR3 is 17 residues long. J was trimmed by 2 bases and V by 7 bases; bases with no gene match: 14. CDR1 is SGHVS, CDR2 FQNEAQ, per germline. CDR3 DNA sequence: TGTGCCAGCACAGGTGTGGCTAGCGGGACCTTGCAAGAGACCCAGTACTTC. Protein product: CASTGVASGTLQETQYF.

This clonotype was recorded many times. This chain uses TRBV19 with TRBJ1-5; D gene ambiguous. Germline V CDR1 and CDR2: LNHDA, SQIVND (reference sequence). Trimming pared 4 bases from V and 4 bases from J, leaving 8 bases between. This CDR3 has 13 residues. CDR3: CASSRRENQPQHF. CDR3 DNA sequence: TGTGCCAGTAGTAGAAGGGAAAATCAGCCCCAGCATTTT. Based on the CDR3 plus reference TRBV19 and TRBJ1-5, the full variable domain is DGGITQSPKYLFRKEGQNVTLSCEQNLNHDAMYWYRQDPGQGLRLIYYSQIVNDFQKGDIAEGYSVSREKKESFPLTVTSAQKNPTAFYLCASSRRENQPQHFGDGTRLSIL.